The present entry profiles one T cell receptor (beta chain) with its context. Some clones are missing from TCRdb's copy, which holds only in-frame ones; the method was immunoSEQ multiplex PCR. The data hold 300,000 or so clones, with almost 90% observed a single time. The data are from a study of blood T cell repertoires in COVID-19. Study-level background: T cells, B-cell-depleted T cells, or PBMCs provided the cDNA or gDNA that served as material.

Enrollment of patients from Seattle took place during active infection, with longitudinal follow-up. This sequence was found in a woman younger than 45 with COVID-19, enrolled during active disease. The specimen was peripheral blood.

The CDR3 DNA sequence: TGTGCCAGCAGCCCTGGGGACAGCAACTCTGGAAACACCATATATTTT. It codes for CASSPGDSNSGNTIYF. This chain joins TRBV5-5 and TRBJ1-3; 7 bases are a match to TRBD1. Germline values: CDR1 SGHKS, CDR2 YYEKEE (reference sequence). V shed 4 bases and J 0 bases; nucleotides not matched to a gene: 7. The CDR3 has 16 residues.